The 14 T cell receptor beta chains below come from one sample, sequenced in a study of human T cells and chemical hapten exposure. MiXCR, applied by TCRdb to the RACE reads, yields one record per CDR3 protein. The table records about 190,000 distinct CDR3 sequences, around a quarter of them present only once. Documented time point: patch test 3, about 24 weeks after DPC sensitization. Documented treatment: therapeutic diphenylcyclopropenone sensitization with weekly scalp DPC. The source material was whole blood, sampled in connection with sensitization to the hapten diphenylcyclopropenone (DPC). The origin of the receptors is a woman between 40 and 50 years old with alopecia areata. Some clones in this sample may be carry-over from other donors' samples.

The chain recombines TRBV4-2 with TRBJ2-2; unclear D gene. CDR3 length: 14 residues. Trimming took 5 bases from V and 5 from J, leaving 12 bases between them. Looked up from germline, CDR1 is LGHNA and CDR2 is YNFKEQ. This chain's CDR3 is CASSGKTETGELFF. CDR3 DNA: TGTGCCAGCAGCGGGAAGACCGAAACCGGGGAGCTGTTTTTT.

The CDR3 DNA follows: TGCAGCGTTCCGGGACAAGGAGACACTGAAGCTTTCTTT. Amino acid sequence: CSVPGQGDTEAFF. The J gene is TRBJ1-1, the V gene TRBV29-1; D may be TRBD1 (6 bases). Germline V lookup: CDR1 SQVTM, CDR2 ANQGSEA. Trimming took 5 bases from V and 3 from J, leaving 13 bases between them. CDR3 size: 13 residues.

The CDR3 reads CAIMREANTGELFF. In nucleotides, the CDR3 is TGTGCCATCATGCGGGAGGCTAACACCGGGGAGCTGTTTTTT. The rearrangement links TRBV10-3 to TRBJ2-2; 8 nucleotides agree with TRBD2. V lost 7 bases, J lost 2 bases, and 3 bases stayed unmatched. Germline assignment: CDR1 ENHRY and CDR2 SYGVKD. The length of the CDR3 is 14 residues.

The V gene is TRBV24-1, the J gene TRBJ2-1, with D hard to call. Per the germline V gene, CDR1 is KGHDR and CDR2 is SFDVKD. The CDR3 extends over 15 amino acids. V was shortened by 1 base and J by 3 bases, with 9 bases between the two germline ends. The CDR3 region is CATSDFSQDYNEQFF. For the CDR3, the DNA is TGTGCCACCAGTGATTTCTCGCAGGACTACAATGAGCAGTTCTTC.

About this clonotype: A read error is likely, as this CDR3 ends without the conserved phenylalanine or tryptophan. This rearrangement joins TRBV6-2 or TRBV6-3 to TRBJ2-7; the D is unclear. V was cut by 6 bases and J by 7 bases, with 13 bases left in between. The CDR3 is 12 amino acids. Germline V gene sequence: CDR1 MNHEY, CDR2 SVGEGT. The CDR3 sequence is CASRKITLEQYL. CDR3 sequence (DNA): TGTGCCAGCAGAAAGATAACGTTGGAGCAGTACCTC.

The chain uses TRBV5-1 and TRBJ2-1; D remains unclear. The CDR3 sequence is 11 residues long. Trimming took off 3 bases at V and 10 bases at J, with 8 bases between the two ends. CDR1 SGHRS and CDR2 YFSETQ come from the germline V gene. CDR3 DNA sequence: TGCGCCAGCAGCTCCACGACCGAGCAGTTCTTC. It codes for CASSSTTEQFF.

The V call is TRBV29-1, the J call TRBJ2-2; D gene uncertain. Trimming removed 3 bases at V and 1 base at J, with 6 bases between. Germline V gene lookup returns CDR1 SQVTM and CDR2 ANQGSEA. The CDR3 loop spans 13 amino acids. For the CDR3, the DNA is TGCAGCGTTGACAAGCTGAACACCGGGGAGCTGTTTTTT. Translation gives CSVDKLNTGELFF.

The chain combines TRBV10-3 with TRBJ2-1; 8 bases map to TRBD2. Germline V gene data show CDR1 as ENHRY and CDR2 as SYGVKD. CDR3 length equals 15 residues. J lost 9 bases, V lost 8 bases, and 15 bases had no gene match. The CDR3 DNA reads TGTGCCATCCAAGAAGGTGTCAGTAGCGGGATTGAGCAGTTCTTC. Its translation is CAIQEGVSSGIEQFF.

This sequence joins TRBV20-1 and TRBJ1-1; D perhaps matches TRBD1 (5 bases). V lost 2 bases to trimming and J lost 0 bases, with 7 bases between them. Looked up from germline, CDR1 is DFQATT and CDR2 is SNEGSKA (reference sequence). The CDR3 totals 13 residues. CDR3 DNA sequence: TGCAGTGCTAGAAGACAGCTGAACACTGAAGCTTTCTTT. This gives the protein CSARRQLNTEAFF.

The rearrangement links TRBV7-9 to TRBJ1-3; no reliable D call. Germline CDR1 SEHNR, CDR2 FQNEAQ (reference sequence). The ends were cut back, 1 base at V and 0 bases at J, with 10 bases in the middle. The CDR3 is 16 residues long. As DNA, the CDR3 is TGTGCCAGCAGCTTAGTTGCCCAGAGCTCTGGAAACACCATATATTTT. The encoded protein is CASSLVAQSSGNTIYF.

The chain links TRBV12-3 or TRBV12-4 to TRBJ1-6, with 8 bases that match TRBD1. J gave up 10 bases and V 6 bases, and 8 bases lay outside the gene matches. The CDR3 contains 14 residues. Here the CDR3 DNA reads TGTGCCAGCAGCCTAGACAGGGGATCCTCACCCCTCCACTTT. Amino acids: CASSLDRGSSPLHF.

This clonotype was counted a few times. The chain is built from TRBV4-3 and TRBJ1-2, with 9 nucleotides matching TRBD1. The CDR3 has 16 residues. V lost 1 base to trimming and J lost 8 bases; unmatched junction nucleotides: 11. Germline V gene sequence: CDR1 LGHNA, CDR2 YSLEER. The CDR3 loop is CASSQGARDRVYGYTF. CDR3 sequence (DNA): TGCGCCAGCAGCCAAGGGGCCAGGGACAGGGTCTACGGCTACACCTTC.

This clonotype was counted a few times. The chain carries TRBV5-1 and TRBJ2-5; 7 bases agree with TRBD2. V lost 5 bases, J lost 2 bases, and 9 bases stayed unmatched. Germline V gene lookup returns CDR1 SGHRS and CDR2 YFSETQ. CDR3 length: 15 residues. The CDR3 DNA is TGCGCCAGCAGGGGGTCGCCTAGCGGACAAGAGACCCAGTACTTC. This encodes CASRGSPSGQETQYF. Filled out from reference TRBV5-1 and TRBJ2-5, the complete variable domain reads KAGVTQTPRYLIKTRGQQVTLSCSPISGHRSVSWYQQTPGQGLQFLFEYFSETQRNKGNFPGRFSGRQFSNSRSEMNVSTLELGDSALYLCASRGSPSGQETQYFGPGTRLLVL.

This clonotype has a handful of counts. The chain carries TRBV29-1 and TRBJ2-2, with 11 nucleotides matching TRBD2. CDR3 length equals 16 residues. Trimming at V came to 4 bases and at J to 5 bases, leaving 9 bases not matched to a gene. Germline assignment: CDR1 SQVTM and CDR2 ANQGSEA. The CDR3 loop reads CSVVGLAGFSTGELFF. DNA for the CDR3: TGCAGCGTTGTCGGACTAGCGGGTTTTTCTACCGGGGAGCTGTTTTTT.